This T cell receptor beta chain was captured by sequencing in a study of cytotoxic CD8 clonotypes in ibrutinib-treated CLL. The ends lost 1 base at V and 4 bases at J; junction bases unmatched: 3. The CDR3 covers 15 residues. The V gene's germline CDR1 is MNHNS and CDR2 SASEGT. This clone has only a few counts. The target antigen is unknown. Investigators sought sequencing depths of between 1 in 200,000 and 1 in 1 million T cells. TCRdb's table, derived via immunoSEQ multiplex PCR, lists solely in-frame clones and lacks some. Among more than 200,000 clones listed, just over 70% were seen once. Study-wide results and caveats: Progressing and sustained-remission patients had different sampling times.

This receptor was taken from a human donor with chronic lymphocytic leukemia. This specimen consisted of PBMCs, obtained after 12 months of ibrutinib treatment. The V gene is TRBV6-1, the J gene TRBJ2-3; 9 bases align to TRBD2. The CDR3 loop is CASSEVGGGADTQYF. Written as DNA, the CDR3 is TGTGCCAGCAGTGAAGTCGGCGGGGGGGCAGATACGCAGTATTTT.